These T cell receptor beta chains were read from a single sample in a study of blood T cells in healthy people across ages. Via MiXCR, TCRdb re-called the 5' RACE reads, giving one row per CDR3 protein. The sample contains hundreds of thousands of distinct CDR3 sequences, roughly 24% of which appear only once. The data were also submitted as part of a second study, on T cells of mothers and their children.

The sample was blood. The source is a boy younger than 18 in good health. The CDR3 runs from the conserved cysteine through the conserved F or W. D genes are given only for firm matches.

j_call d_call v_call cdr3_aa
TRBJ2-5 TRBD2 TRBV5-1 CASSSTSGTETQYF
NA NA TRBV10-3 CATRPAENSYEQYF
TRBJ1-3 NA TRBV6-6 CASSQGSRWGNTIYF
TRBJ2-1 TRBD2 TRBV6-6 CATGRGSHSYEQYF
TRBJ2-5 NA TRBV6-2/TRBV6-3 CASSSTLGEETQYF
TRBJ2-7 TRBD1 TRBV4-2 CASSPPRDRDTGYEQYF
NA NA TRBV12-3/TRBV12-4 CASSWGYLSDEQYF
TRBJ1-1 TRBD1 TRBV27 CASSAVPGQGLAAFF
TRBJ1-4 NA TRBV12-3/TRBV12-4 CASSRTVANEKLFF
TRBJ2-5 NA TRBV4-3 CASSQVRTQETQYF
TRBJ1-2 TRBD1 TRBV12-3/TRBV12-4 CASSLADRGSYGYTF
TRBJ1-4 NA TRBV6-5 CASSPNLNGKLFF
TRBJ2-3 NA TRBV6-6 CASSYRGGGGIDTQYF
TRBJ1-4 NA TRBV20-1 CSARGDYEKLFF
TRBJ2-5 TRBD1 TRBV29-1 CSVTWGIGGDRDIPKETQYF
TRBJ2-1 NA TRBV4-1 CASSQDGGASYNGQFF
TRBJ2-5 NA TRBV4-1 CASSQETRVRETQYF
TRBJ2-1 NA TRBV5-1 CASSLGTFSYNEQFF
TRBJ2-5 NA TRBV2 CAIRDSQETQYF
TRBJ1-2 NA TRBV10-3 CAIRSKREDNYGYTF
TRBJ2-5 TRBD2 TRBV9 CTSSVGLAGGQETQYF
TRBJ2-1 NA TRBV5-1 CASSLGGPTSYNEQFF
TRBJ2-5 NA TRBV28 CASNFRTGRRVQETQYF
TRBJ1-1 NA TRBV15 CATSTSHTEAFF
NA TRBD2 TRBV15 CATSTTLAGGRNEQFF
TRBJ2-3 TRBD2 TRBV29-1 CSVVLAGGTDTQYF
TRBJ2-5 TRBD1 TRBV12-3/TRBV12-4 CASGNRGGTQYF
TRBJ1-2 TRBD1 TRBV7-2 CASSTPGGRGYTF
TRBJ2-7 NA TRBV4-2 CASSQGAAGYYEQYF
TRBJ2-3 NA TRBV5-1 CASKESYSSTDTQYF
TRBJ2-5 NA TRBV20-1 CSAPSRLKETQYF
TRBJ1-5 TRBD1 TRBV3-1 CASSQGTGLSYSNQPQHF
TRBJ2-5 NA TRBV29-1 CSVVLATQETQYF
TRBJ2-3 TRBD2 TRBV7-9 CASSETGTSGTGAADTQYF
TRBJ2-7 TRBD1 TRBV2 CASSKTGSSYEQYF
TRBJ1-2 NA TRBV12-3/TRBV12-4 CASSLDWGYESYGYTF
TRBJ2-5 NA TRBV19 CASSIVPGARQETQYF
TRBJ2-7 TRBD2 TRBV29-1 CSVESTSGFYEQYF
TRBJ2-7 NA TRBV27 CASSFSEGYEQYF
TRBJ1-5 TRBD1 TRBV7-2 CASSLETGSVGPQHF
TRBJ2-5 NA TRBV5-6 CASSFRTGQETQYF